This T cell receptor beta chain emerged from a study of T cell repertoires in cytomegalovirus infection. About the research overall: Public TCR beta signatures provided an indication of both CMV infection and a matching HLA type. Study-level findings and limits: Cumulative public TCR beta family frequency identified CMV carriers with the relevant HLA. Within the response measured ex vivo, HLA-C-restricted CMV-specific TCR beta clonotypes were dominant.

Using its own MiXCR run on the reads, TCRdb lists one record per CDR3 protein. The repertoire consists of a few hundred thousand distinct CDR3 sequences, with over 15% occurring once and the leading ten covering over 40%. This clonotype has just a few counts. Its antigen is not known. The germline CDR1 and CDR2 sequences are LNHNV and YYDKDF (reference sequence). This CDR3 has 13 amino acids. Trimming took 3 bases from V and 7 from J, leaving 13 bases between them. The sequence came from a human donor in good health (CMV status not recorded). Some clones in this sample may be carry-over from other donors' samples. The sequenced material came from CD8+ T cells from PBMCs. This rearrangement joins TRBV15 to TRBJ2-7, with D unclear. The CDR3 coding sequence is TGTGCCACCAGCAGCGACCTAGGTGGAGAGCAGTACTTC. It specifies CATSSDLGGEQYF.